Sequencing of this T cell receptor (beta chain) was carried out in a study of control samples from healthy donors and cancer patients. The CDR3 runs to 15 residues. Germline V gene lookup returns CDR1 LGHNT and CDR2 FRNRAP. The junction had 6 bases not matched to a gene; V was cut back by 4 bases and J by 4 bases. Sequencing used immunoSEQ multiplex PCR; TCRdb keeps in-frame clones, though not all of them. Among 160,000 or so clones listed, about 94% were seen once. The receptor was derived from a woman aged 40-49 years in good health. Sequencing was done on a sample of blood. This chain connects TRBV12-5 to TRBJ2-1, with 8 nucleotides matching TRBD1. CDR3 sequence reads: CASGYPRTGYNEQFF. CDR3 DNA sequence: TGTGCTAGTGGTTACCCTAGGACAGGGTACAATGAGCAGTTCTTC.